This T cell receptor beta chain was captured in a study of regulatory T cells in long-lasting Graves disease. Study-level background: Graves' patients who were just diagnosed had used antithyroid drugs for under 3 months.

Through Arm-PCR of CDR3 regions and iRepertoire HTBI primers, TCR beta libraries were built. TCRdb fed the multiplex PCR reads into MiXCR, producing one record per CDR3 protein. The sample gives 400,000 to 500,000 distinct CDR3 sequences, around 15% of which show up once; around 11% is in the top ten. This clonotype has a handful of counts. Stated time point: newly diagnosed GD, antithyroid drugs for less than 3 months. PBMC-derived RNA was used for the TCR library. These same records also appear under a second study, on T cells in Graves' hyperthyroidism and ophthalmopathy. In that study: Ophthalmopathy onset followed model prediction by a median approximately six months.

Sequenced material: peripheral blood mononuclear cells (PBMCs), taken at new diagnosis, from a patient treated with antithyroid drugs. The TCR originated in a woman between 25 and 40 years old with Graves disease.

CDR3 sequence reads: CSARVLISNSPLHF. The CDR3 nucleotides are TGCAGTGCTAGAGTTTTAATCTCCAATTCACCCCTCCACTTT. The chain recombines TRBV20-1 with TRBJ1-6; no clear D gene. The CDR3 totals 14 residues. Trimming shortened V by 1 base and J by 7 bases, and 11 bases separated the two germline ends. From germline, CDR1 is DFQATT and CDR2 SNEGSKA (reference sequence).